Below are 3 T cell receptor beta chains sequenced from a single sample in a study of Graves' ophthalmopathy and Graves' hyperthyroidism. Amplification from RNA transcripts yielded the TCR beta CDR3 regions. Amplification began with first-round RT-PCR using HTBI primers, then second-round multiplex PCR was performed. A single record per CDR3 protein comes from TCRdb applying MiXCR to the multiplex PCR reads. The sample carries approximately 160,000 distinct CDR3 sequences, roughly 37% recorded once. Sample: peripheral blood. These receptors all come from a middle-aged woman with Graves' ophthalmopathy.

V usage is TRBV5-1 and J usage is TRBJ1-2, with D maybe TRBD1 (5 bases). The CDR3 extends over 14 amino acids. V lost 2 bases and J lost 1, with 9 bases in between. The germline V gene encodes CDR1 SGHRS and CDR2 YFSETQ. The CDR3 here is CASSLRGINYGYTF. The DNA for the CDR3 is TGCGCCAGCAGCTTAAGGGGAATTAACTATGGCTACACCTTC.

In this sample, this clonotype turned up a few times. The chain recombines TRBV6-2 or TRBV6-3 with TRBJ2-7, with D tentatively TRBD1 or TRBD2 (5 bases each). V was shortened by 5 bases and J by 5 bases, with 19 bases between the two germline ends. The CDR3 contains 15 residues. The germline V gene has CDR1 MNHEY and CDR2 SVGEGT. The CDR3 region has the DNA TGTGCCAGCAGTACAGACTTGGGCGAGGGGAACGAGCAGTACTTC. Its protein product is CASSTDLGEGNEQYF.

This clonotype was seen repeatedly, ten times or more. V usage is TRBV4-3 and J usage is TRBJ2-2; D is undetermined. Germline V gives CDR1 LGHNA, CDR2 YSLEER. The CDR3 is 15 residues long. Trimming stripped 1 base from V and 0 bases from J, with 6 bases between. CDR3 residues: CASSQVGPNTGELFF. CDR3 coding DNA: TGCGCCAGCAGCCAAGTTGGCCCGAACACCGGGGAGCTGTTTTTT.